This T cell receptor (beta chain) was found in a study of somatic mutations in cytotoxic T cells in rheumatoid arthritis. The CDR3 consists of 16 residues. V was pared by 1 base and J by 5 bases, with 7 bases of the junction left unmatched. CDR1 is MNHEY and CDR2 is SMNVEV in the germline V gene (reference sequence). Assay used: immunoSEQ multiplex PCR; TCRdb lists only in-frame clones, some missing. The table includes fewer than 15,000 clones, roughly 72% detected once. CD4+ cells and CD8+ cells were each obtained through positive magnetic bead selection, and their purity was assessed by flow cytometry.

The J gene is TRBJ2-1, the V gene TRBV27; 8 nucleotides agree with TRBD1. The origin of this receptor is an adult with rheumatoid arthritis. The sequenced sample consisted of CD8+ T cells sorted from blood. The CDR3 region has the DNA TGTGCCAGCAGTTTATTTGGGACAGGAGGGGACAATGAGCAGTTCTTC. It specifies CASSLFGTGGDNEQFF.